This T cell receptor beta chain originates from a study of CD8+ T cells in alopecia areata. This clone showed up just a few times. Reverse transcribed after extraction, RNA yielded cDNA as the sequencing template. The data were produced by immunoSEQ multiplex PCR, yet TCRdb's version contains in-frame clones alone and is incomplete. The table lists 150,000 to 200,000 clones, around 50% of them singletons. Trimming removed 3 bases from V and 7 bases from J, with 13 bases in between. CDR1 is SQVTM and CDR2 is ANQGSEA in the germline V gene. This CDR3 contains 12 residues. The gene calls are TRBV29-1 and TRBJ2-7; maybe TRBD1 (7 bases). Sequenced here: CD4+ T cells sorted from blood, sampled at week 0. The sequence was obtained from a human donor with alopecia areata. CDR3 sequence (DNA): TGCAGCGTTGACAGGGGGGATTCGGAGCAGTACTTC. Its translation: CSVDRGDSEQYF.